The 2 T cell receptor beta chains below come from one sample, sequenced in a study of T cells in tuberculosis. Clones were read by immunoSEQ multiplex PCR, and TCRdb kept only the in-frame ones, dropping some. This sample has around 45,000 clones; approximately 94% occur once, and the top ten carry roughly 2%. Specimen: PBMCs. The source is a donor between 10 and 35 years old with latent tuberculosis or without tuberculosis infection. Some clones in this sample may be carry-over from other donors' samples.

The chain couples TRBV7-3 to TRBJ1-1, with a possible D match to TRBD1 (6 bases). This CDR3 contains 16 residues. V lost 2 bases and J lost 5, with 18 bases in between. Germline CDR1 is SGHTA and CDR2 is FQGTGA. CDR3 sequence (DNA): TGTGCCAGCAGCTTAGGCACAGGGTGGGGTGGGACTGAAGCTTTCTTT. Translation gives CASSLGTGWGGTEAFF.

The CDR3 reads CASSRGQGFNQPQHF. Here the CDR3 DNA reads TGTGCCAGCAGCCGGGGACAGGGTTTCAATCAGCCCCAGCATTTT. The chain combines TRBV6-5 with TRBJ1-5; 9 nucleotides match TRBD1. The junction had 6 bases not matched to a gene; V was cut back by 6 bases and J by 3 bases. Germline-derived CDR1 and CDR2 are MNHEY and SVGAGI. The CDR3 runs 15 residues.